Each of the 25 T cell receptor beta chains below was sequenced from the same sample in a study of CD8+CD57+ T cells in acquired aplastic anemia. Genomic DNA constituted the template upon which TCR beta VDJ and CDR3 profiling was performed. Using its own MiXCR run on the reads, TCRdb lists one record per CDR3 protein. The sample has around 50,000 distinct CDR3 sequences; about 78% are singletons. Sequenced material: sorted CD4+, CD8+, or CD8+CD57+ T cells (not recorded which) from PBMCs. The receptors derive from a human donor in good health, serving as a control.

The chain couples TRBV20-1 to TRBJ2-5; D is possibly TRBD1 (6 bases). The CDR3 extends over 14 amino acids. The germline V and J ends were trimmed by 2 bases and 3 bases, with 13 bases remaining between them. Germline assignment: CDR1 DFQATT and CDR2 SNEGSKA (reference sequence). The CDR3 loop reads CSARSGGIEETQYF. For the CDR3, the DNA is TGCAGTGCTAGATCTGGGGGCATAGAAGAGACCCAGTACTTC.

Judged by abundance, this clonotype is medium-sized. The chain carries TRBV2 and TRBJ2-7, with 10 bases lining up with TRBD2. The germline CDR1 and CDR2 sequences are SNHLY and FYNNEI. Trimming removed 5 bases from V and 6 bases from J; junction bases left unmatched: 10. This CDR3 is built from 15 residues. DNA of the CDR3: TGTGCCAGCAGTCCGAGTACTAGCGGGAACCCCGAGCAGTACTTC. This gives the protein CASSPSTSGNPEQYF. Full variable domain (rest looked up from reference TRBV2 and TRBJ2-7): EPEVTQTPSHQVTQMGQEVILRCVPISNHLYFYWYRQILGQKVEFLVSFYNNEISEKSEIFDDQFSVERPDGSNFTLKIRSTKLEDSAMYFCASSPSTSGNPEQYFGPGTRLTVT.

The chain is built from TRBV4-2 and TRBJ2-7; D remains unclear. Germline V gene sequence: CDR1 LGHNA, CDR2 YNFKEQ. The CDR3 has 13 residues. Deletions cut 6 bases from V and 4 bases from J, with 13 bases between. The CDR3 DNA reads as TGTGCCAGCAGTCCGACGGCCCATTACGAGCAGTACTTC. It translates to CASSPTAHYEQYF.

The chain uses TRBV7-2 and TRBJ1-1; no reliable D call. Trimming shortened V by 2 bases and J by 6 bases, and 10 bases separated the two germline ends. The CDR3 is made up of 13 amino acids. Germline values: CDR1 SGHTA, CDR2 FQGNSA. The CDR3 region is CASSLLRGAEAFF. The CDR3 DNA sequence: TGTGCCAGCAGCTTACTACGGGGAGCTGAAGCTTTCTTT.

A few counts support this clonotype. The gene calls are TRBV2 and TRBJ1-2, with a tentative D call TRBD1 (6 bases). The CDR3 covers 12 residues. CDR1 and CDR2 from the germline V gene are SNHLY and FYNNEI. Trimming took 6 bases from V and 6 from J, leaving 11 bases between them. The CDR3 DNA reads TGTGCCAGCAGCTCACAGGGAGATGGCTACACCTTC. Its protein is CASSSQGDGYTF.

There are many counts of this clonotype. The chain recombines TRBV11-2 with TRBJ2-5, with 10 bases fitting TRBD1. The CDR3 has 13 residues. The ends lost 4 bases at V and 10 bases at J; junction bases unmatched: 6. Per the germline V gene, CDR1 is SGHAT and CDR2 is FQNNGV. CDR3 DNA: TGTGCCAGCAGCTCCGGGACAGGGGTGAGCCAGTACTTC. Amino acids: CASSSGTGVSQYF.

With regard to this clonotype: Germline and junction disagree at one end, which may indicate a read error. The chain is built from TRBV7-2 and TRBJ2-5; no firm D call. Germline assignment: CDR1 SGHTA and CDR2 FQGNSA. The CDR3 has 13 amino acids. The CDR3 here is CASSYPPWETQYF. The CDR3 DNA reads TGCGCCAGCAGCTACCCTCCCTGGGAGACCCAGTACTTC.

This chain uses TRBV7-2 with TRBJ2-5; D is ambiguous. CDR1 and CDR2 from the germline V gene are SGHTA and FQGNSA. The CDR3 spans 11 residues. V lost 4 bases to trimming and J lost 7 bases, with 7 bases between them. The CDR3 spells CASSSTGTQYF. The DNA of the CDR3 is TGTGCCAGCAGCTCCACGGGGACCCAGTACTTC. Filled out from reference TRBV7-2 and TRBJ2-5, the complete variable domain reads GAGVSQSPSNKVTEKGKDVELRCDPISGHTALYWYRQSLGQGLEFLIYFQGNSAPDKSGLPSDRFSAERTGGSVSTLTIQRTQQEDSAVYLCASSSTGTQYFGPGTRLLVL.

The chain recombines TRBV19 with TRBJ1-6, with a possible D match to TRBD1 (5 bases). The CDR3 loop spans 14 amino acids. The V gene's germline CDR1 is LNHDA and CDR2 SQIVND (reference sequence). The V end lost 7 bases, the J end lost 11 bases, and 18 bases lay between the germline ends. As DNA, the CDR3 is TGTGCCAGTACCGAATCGCTCTTAGGGGCACCCCTCCACTTT. Its translation is CASTESLLGAPLHF.

The gene calls are TRBV10-3 and TRBJ1-1; D is possibly TRBD1 (5 bases). V was shortened by 4 bases and J by 3 bases, with 12 bases between the two germline ends. Germline V lookup: CDR1 ENHRY, CDR2 SYGVKD. CDR3 length equals 14 residues. The CDR3: CAISVGGVDTEAFF. The CDR3 DNA sequence: TGTGCCATCAGTGTCGGAGGGGTGGACACTGAAGCTTTCTTT.

This clonotype showed up many times. The rearrangement joins TRBV5-1 to TRBJ1-1; possibly TRBD1 for D (6 bases). Germline V gene lookup returns CDR1 SGHRS and CDR2 YFSETQ. This CDR3 is built from 15 residues. Trimming took 4 bases from V and 5 from J, leaving 18 bases between them. This chain's CDR3 is CASSPPAPQGTEAFF. CDR3 DNA sequence: TGCGCCAGCAGCCCGCCCGCCCCTCAGGGGACTGAAGCTTTCTTT.

This clonotype was found a few times. The chain has TRBV24-1 and TRBJ1-2; D is unresolved. CDR3 size: 17 residues. Trimming left V 2 bases short and J 4 bases short, with 19 bases between. CDR1 KGHDR and CDR2 SFDVKD come from the germline V gene. In nucleotides, the CDR3 is TGTGCCACCAGTGATTCCGGGTTCTTGGGCAGCCTCTATGGCTACACCTTC. Translating gives CATSDSGFLGSLYGYTF.

This clonotype appeared once. The junction departs from germline at one end; a sequencing error may be responsible. In nucleotides, the CDR3 is TGTGCCAGCAGTGAATTGGAGGGAGACACCGGGGAGCTGTACTTC. Its protein product is CASSELEGDTGELYF. The V call is TRBV25-1, the J call TRBJ2-7; TRBD2 might be the D (6 bases). CDR1 MGHDK and CDR2 SYGVNS come from the germline V gene. This CDR3 contains 15 residues.

This clonotype was counted at least ten times. The chain couples TRBV6-1 to TRBJ2-3, with D perhaps matching TRBD2 (5 bases). Germline CDR1 reads MNHNS; CDR2 reads SASEGT. The V end was cut by 1 base, the J end by 3 bases, with 11 bases between. This CDR3 is built from 15 residues. The CDR3 DNA follows: TGTGCCAGCAGTGAAGTACTAGATGGGACAGATACGCAGTATTTT. Translating gives CASSEVLDGTDTQYF.

The rearrangement joins TRBV29-1 to TRBJ2-7; tentative D call: TRBD2 (5 bases). V lost 4 bases, J lost 4 bases, and 14 bases lay in between. The CDR3 covers 13 residues. Germline values: CDR1 SQVTM, CDR2 ANQGSEA. The CDR3 nucleotides are TGCAGCGTTGCGTCTACGGGGAGTTACGAGCAGTACTTC. Protein product: CSVASTGSYEQYF.

This clonotype appeared a few times. The genes are TRBV29-1 and TRBJ2-7; D call uncertain. The CDR3 sequence is 11 residues long. CDR1 is SQVTM and CDR2 is ANQGSEA in the germline V gene. Trimming removed 0 bases at V and 7 bases at J, with 7 bases between. CDR3: CSVEEYGEQYV. The CDR3 nucleotides read TGCAGCGTTGAAGAATACGGGGAGCAGTACGTC.

The chain is built from TRBV2 and TRBJ2-7; 13 bases map to TRBD2. With V trimmed by 6 bases and J by 0 bases, 14 bases remained unmatched. Germline V gives CDR1 SNHLY, CDR2 FYNNEI. CDR3 length equals 19 residues. CDR3 sequence (DNA): TGTGCCAGCAGCGGGACCCCCGGACTAGCGGGGGAGAACTCCTACGAGCAGTACTTC. Its translation is CASSGTPGLAGENSYEQYF.

In its sample, this clonotype was seen once. The chain uses TRBV4-2 and TRBJ1-2, with D hard to call. The CDR3 has 13 amino acids. V shed 0 bases and J shed 8 bases, with 10 bases lying between them. Germline assignment: CDR1 LGHNA and CDR2 YNFKEQ. The CDR3 reads CASSQDRGRGYTF. DNA for the CDR3: TGTGCCAGCAGCCAAGACCGCGGCCGAGGCTACACCTTC.

The rearrangement joins TRBV10-3 to TRBJ2-7; D unresolved. V lost 3 bases to trimming and J lost 2 bases, with 8 bases between them. The CDR3 is 13 residues long. Per the germline V gene, CDR1 is ENHRY and CDR2 is SYGVKD. In DNA form, the CDR3 reads TGTGCCATCAGTGACGGTCAGGCCTACGAGCAGTACTTC. Its protein product is CAISDGQAYEQYF.

The J gene is TRBJ2-6, the V gene TRBV19; D is uncertain. This CDR3 has 15 amino acids. The germline CDR1 and CDR2 sequences are LNHDA and SQIVND (reference sequence). V shed 7 bases and J shed 4 bases, with 14 bases lying between them. CDR3 amino acids: CASKPIGDGANVLTF. The CDR3, as DNA: TGTGCCAGTAAGCCGATAGGCGACGGGGCCAACGTCCTGACTTTC.

V is TRBV20-1 and J is TRBJ1-2, with D tentatively TRBD1 (6 bases). CDR3 length: 12 residues. CDR1 is DFQATT and CDR2 is SNEGSKA in the germline V gene (reference sequence). V dropped 4 bases and J dropped 4 bases, with 10 bases sitting between them. The CDR3 coding sequence is TGCAGTGCTATGAGGGGGTTCTATGGCTACACCTTC. Amino acids: CSAMRGFYGYTF.

The rearrangement uses TRBV7-3 and TRBJ2-3; unclear D gene. CDR3 length equals 13 residues. The ends were cut back, 5 bases at V and 5 bases at J, with 11 bases in the middle. CDR1 is SGHTA, CDR2 FQGTGA, per germline. CDR3 nucleotide sequence: TGTGCCAGCAGCCCCTCGGGTGGAGATACGCAGTATTTT. Amino acids: CASSPSGGDTQYF.

With regard to this clonotype: The CDR3 does not close with the conserved phenylalanine or tryptophan, likely indicating a read error. The chain carries TRBV10-3 and TRBJ2-1; the match to TRBD2 covers 12 bases. V was clipped by 5 bases and J by 7 bases; unmatched bases: 6. CDR3 length equals 15 residues. CDR1 and CDR2 from the germline V gene are ENHRY and SYGVKD. The chain's CDR3 is CAISPTSGGPNEQFL. The CDR3 DNA reads TGTGCCATCAGTCCGACTAGCGGGGGTCCAAATGAGCAGTTCCTC.

The sample holds one count of this clonotype. One junction end disagrees with the germline gene, perhaps due to a read error. This chain joins TRBV25-1 and TRBJ1-6, with TRBD1 matching 7 bases. CDR1 and CDR2 from the germline V gene are MGHDK and SYGVNS. This CDR3 spans 16 amino acids. The CDR3 nucleotides read TGCGCCAGCAGCCAAGCACACTCGGACAGGTATTCACCCCTCCACTTT. This translates into CASSQAHSDRYSPLHF. The entire variable domain, with the rest obtained from reference TRBV25-1 and TRBJ1-6, is as follows: EADIYQTPRYLVIGTGKKITLECSQTMGHDKMYWYQQDPGMELHLIHYSYGVNSTEKGDLSSESTVSRIRTEHFPLTLESARPSHTSQYLCASSQAHSDRYSPLHFGNGTRLTVT.

The chain links TRBV7-8 to TRBJ2-1, with no clear D. With 5 bases removed from V and 8 bases from J, the gap between germline ends came to 10 bases. The CDR3 is made up of 12 amino acids. CDR1 and CDR2 (germline): SGHVS, FQNEAQ. CDR3 sequence: CASSTTYDEQFF. CDR3 in DNA: TGTGCCAGCAGCACGACATACGATGAGCAGTTCTTC.